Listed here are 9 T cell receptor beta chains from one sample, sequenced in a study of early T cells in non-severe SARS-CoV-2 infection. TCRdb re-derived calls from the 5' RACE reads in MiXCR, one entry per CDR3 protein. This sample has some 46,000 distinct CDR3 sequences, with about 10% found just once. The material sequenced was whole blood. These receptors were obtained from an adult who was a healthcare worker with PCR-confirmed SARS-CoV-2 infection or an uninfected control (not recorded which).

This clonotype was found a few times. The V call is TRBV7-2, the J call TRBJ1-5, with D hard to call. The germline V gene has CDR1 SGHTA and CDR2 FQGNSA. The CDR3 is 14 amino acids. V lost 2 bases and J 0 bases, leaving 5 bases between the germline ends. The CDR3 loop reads CASSLSPSNQPQHF. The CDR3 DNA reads TGTGCCAGCAGCTTATCCCCTAGCAATCAGCCCCAGCATTTT.

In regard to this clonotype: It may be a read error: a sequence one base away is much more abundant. CDR3 coding DNA: TGTGTCAGCAGCCTCAGTGGGAGTTACCGCACAGATACGCAGTATTTT. Protein product: CVSSLSGSYRTDTQYF. The chain joins TRBV5-4 to TRBJ2-3; a weak D match, TRBD2 (5 bases). CDR3 length: 16 residues. From germline, CDR1 is SGHNT and CDR2 YYREEE (reference sequence). Looking up the rest from reference TRBV5-4 and TRBJ2-3 gives the full variable domain: ETGVTQSPTHLIKTRGQQVTLRCSSQSGHNTVSWYQQALGQGPQFIFQYYREEENGRGNFPPRFSGLQFPNYSSELNVNALELDDSALYLCVSSLSGSYRTDTQYFGPGTRLTVL.

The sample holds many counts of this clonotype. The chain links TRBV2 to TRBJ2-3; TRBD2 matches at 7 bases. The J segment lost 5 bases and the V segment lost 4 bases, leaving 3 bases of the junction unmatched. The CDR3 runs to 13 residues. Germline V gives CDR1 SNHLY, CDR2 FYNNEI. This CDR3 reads CASSAAGEDTQYF. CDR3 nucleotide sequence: TGTGCCAGCAGTGCGGCGGGAGAAGATACGCAGTATTTT. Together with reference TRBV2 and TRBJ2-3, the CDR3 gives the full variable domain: EPEVTQTPSHQVTQMGQEVILRCVPISNHLYFYWYRQILGQKVEFLVSFYNNEISEKSEIFDDQFSVERPDGSNFTLKIRSTKLEDSAMYFCASSAAGEDTQYFGPGTRLTVL.

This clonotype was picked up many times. The CDR3 DNA is TGCGCCAGCAGCCAAGCAGGACTAGGTCAAGAGACCCAGTACTTC. Encoded protein: CASSQAGLGQETQYF. This chain uses TRBV4-1 with TRBJ2-5, with 7 bases that match TRBD2. CDR1 and CDR2 from the germline V gene are MGHRA and YSYEKL. The trim removed 1 base at V and 2 bases at J, leaving 4 bases unmatched. The CDR3 has 15 amino acids.

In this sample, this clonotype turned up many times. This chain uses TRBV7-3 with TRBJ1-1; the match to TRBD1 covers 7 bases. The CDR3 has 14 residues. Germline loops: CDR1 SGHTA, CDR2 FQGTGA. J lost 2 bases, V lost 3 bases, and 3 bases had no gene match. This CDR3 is CASSLTGTNTEAFF. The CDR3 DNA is TGTGCCAGCAGCTTGACAGGGACTAACACTGAAGCTTTCTTT.

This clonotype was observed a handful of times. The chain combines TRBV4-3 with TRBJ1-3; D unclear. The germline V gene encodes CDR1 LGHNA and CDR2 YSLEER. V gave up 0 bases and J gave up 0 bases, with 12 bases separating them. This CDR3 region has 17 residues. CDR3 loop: CASSQDLGKSSGNTIYF. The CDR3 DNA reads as TGCGCCAGCAGCCAAGATTTGGGGAAAAGCTCTGGAAACACCATATATTTT.

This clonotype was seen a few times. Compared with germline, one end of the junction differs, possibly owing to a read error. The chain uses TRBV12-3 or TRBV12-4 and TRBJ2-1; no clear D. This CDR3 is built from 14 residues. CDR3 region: CATSRSSSYNEQFF. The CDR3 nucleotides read TGTGCCACCAGTCGGTCGAGCTCCTACAATGAGCAGTTCTTC.

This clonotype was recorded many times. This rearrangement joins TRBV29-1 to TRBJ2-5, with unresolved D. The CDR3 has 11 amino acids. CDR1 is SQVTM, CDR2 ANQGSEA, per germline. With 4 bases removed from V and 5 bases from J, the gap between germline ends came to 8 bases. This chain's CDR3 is CSVAYAETQYF. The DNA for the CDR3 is TGCAGCGTTGCCTACGCCGAGACCCAGTACTTC.

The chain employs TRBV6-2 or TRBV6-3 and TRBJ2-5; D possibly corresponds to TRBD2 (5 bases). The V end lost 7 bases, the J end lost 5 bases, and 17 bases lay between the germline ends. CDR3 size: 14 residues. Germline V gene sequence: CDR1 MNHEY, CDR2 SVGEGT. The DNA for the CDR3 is TGTGCCAGCAACTTTGGGTTCTCGGGGGAGACCCAGTACTTC. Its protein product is CASNFGFSGETQYF.